The 28 T cell receptor beta chains reported below all come from one sample, sequenced in a study of blood T cell repertoires in COVID-19. Sequenced by immunoSEQ multiplex PCR; TCRdb stores in-frame clones only, minus some. The data contain almost 250,000 clones, about 89% of them singletons. Sequenced input: peripheral blood. All receptors come from an older woman who had recovered from COVID-19.

The chain carries TRBV7-2 and TRBJ2-5; the D gene is possibly TRBD1 (7 bases). The V end lost 5 bases, the J end lost 5 bases, and 12 bases lay between the germline ends. CDR1 is SGHTA, CDR2 FQGNSA, per germline. This CDR3 is 13 amino acids long. For the CDR3, the DNA is TGTGCCAGCAGCGGCAGGGGGGTGGAGACCCAGTACTTC. Encoded protein: CASSGRGVETQYF.

The chain uses TRBV28 and TRBJ2-5; TRBD1 agrees at 10 bases. From germline, CDR1 is MDHEN and CDR2 SYDVKM. The CDR3 sequence is 18 residues long. The V gene end was trimmed by 1 base and the J gene end by 5 bases; junction bases not matched to a gene: 13. CDR3: CASSLYAGTGEIGETQYF. Written as DNA, the CDR3 is TGTGCCAGCAGTTTATACGCCGGGACAGGGGAAATAGGGGAGACCCAGTACTTC.

This clone occurred once. The chain is built from TRBV29-1 and TRBJ1-2; TRBD1 is a possible D gene (5 bases). V was clipped by 7 bases and J by 0 bases, with 9 bases between them. Per germline, CDR1 SQVTM and CDR2 ANQGSEA. This CDR3 contains 12 residues. DNA of the CDR3: TGCAGCGCCGGGACTCCTAACTATGGCTACACCTTC. Translation gives CSAGTPNYGYTF.

The chain couples TRBV6-1 to TRBJ2-7; tentative D call: TRBD1 (7 bases). The CDR3 length is 15 residues. CDR1 is MNHNS, CDR2 SASEGT, per germline. Trimming took off 1 base at V and 2 bases at J, with 12 bases between the two ends. CDR3 in DNA: TGTGCCAGCAGTGAAGGCGGGACAGCCACCTACGAGCAGTACTTC. Translating gives CASSEGGTATYEQYF.

Points on this clone: Relative to the germline gene, one junction end is altered; a read error may explain this. The chain uses TRBV9 and TRBJ2-7, with D possibly being TRBD2 (6 bases). This CDR3 spans 15 amino acids. Germline V lookup: CDR1 SGDLS, CDR2 YYNGEE. CDR3 protein: CASSVDAGWSYEQYF. CDR3 DNA: TGTGCCAGCAGCGTAGACGCGGGGTGGTCCTATGAGCAGTACTTC.

The V and J genes are TRBV6-5 and TRBJ1-2; 8 bases line up with TRBD1. The germline V gene has CDR1 MNHEY and CDR2 SVGAGI. V was pared by 6 bases and J by 3 bases, with 6 bases of the junction left unmatched. The CDR3 has 14 amino acids. The CDR3 sequence is CASSRLDRDYGYTF. Written as DNA, the CDR3 is TGTGCCAGCAGCCGACTGGACAGGGACTATGGCTACACCTTC.

The chain uses TRBV2 and TRBJ2-5; D is uncertain. CDR3 size: 11 residues. Germline V gene data show CDR1 as SNHLY and CDR2 as FYNNEI. V lost 6 bases to trimming and J lost 2 bases, with 4 bases between them. CDR3 sequence reads: CASRAQETQYF. DNA for the CDR3: TGTGCCAGCAGAGCACAAGAGACCCAGTACTTC.

The V and J genes are TRBV10-3 and TRBJ2-1; the D gene is possibly TRBD2 (6 bases). Deletions cut 7 bases from V and 5 bases from J, with 15 bases between. Germline CDR1 and CDR2: ENHRY and SYGVKD. This CDR3 is built from 14 residues. The CDR3 reads CAITMNGGNNEQFF. CDR3 sequence (DNA): TGTGCCATCACCATGAACGGGGGAAACAATGAGCAGTTCTTC.

This sequence joins TRBV5-1 and TRBJ2-7, with 10 bases identical to TRBD2. The CDR3 consists of 15 residues. The germline gives CDR1 SGHRS, CDR2 YFSETQ. V lost 7 bases and J lost 1; bases outside the gene matches: 8. The CDR3 coding sequence is TGCGCCAGCGCCATCGGGACTAGCGCATCCTACGAGCAGTACTTC. Amino acids: CASAIGTSASYEQYF.

The gene calls are TRBV6-6 and TRBJ2-3; the D gene is possibly TRBD1 (5 bases). Trimming left V 7 bases short and J 5 bases short, with 19 bases between. CDR1 is MNHNY, CDR2 SVGAGI, per germline (reference sequence). This CDR3 is 15 amino acids long. CDR3 sequence (DNA): TGTGCCAGCATTGATAGTCAGGGTCCTGTAGATACGCAGTATTTT. It codes for CASIDSQGPVDTQYF.

The V call is TRBV6-5, the J call TRBJ2-7; possible D gene TRBD1, 6 bases. Germline lookup yields CDR1 MNHEY and CDR2 SVGAGI. V dropped 8 bases and J dropped 7 bases, with 15 bases sitting between them. CDR3 length: 12 residues. The CDR3 spells CASLGQKAEQYF. The CDR3 bases are TGTGCCAGCCTCGGACAGAAAGCAGAGCAGTACTTC.

The rearrangement joins TRBV7-9 to TRBJ2-2, with D unresolved. This CDR3 spans 13 amino acids. The V end was cut by 0 bases, the J end by 6 bases, with 5 bases between. Germline CDR1 SEHNR, CDR2 FQNEAQ (reference sequence). The CDR3 here is CASSLASAGELFF. CDR3 coding DNA: TGTGCCAGCAGCTTAGCGAGTGCCGGGGAGCTGTTTTTT.

The rearrangement uses TRBV18 and TRBJ1-2; the D gene is possibly TRBD1 (5 bases). Germline CDR1 KGHSH, CDR2 LQKENI. Trimming took 2 bases from V and 7 from J, leaving 20 bases between them. There are 16 residues in the CDR3. CDR3 sequence: CASSPSGGRGYRGYTF. CDR3 nucleotides: TGTGCCAGCTCACCATCGGGGGGACGGGGGTATCGTGGCTACACCTTC. Variable domain in full (rest from reference TRBV18 and TRBJ1-2): NAGVMQNPRHLVRRRGQEARLRCSPMKGHSHVYWYRQLPEEGLKFMVYLQKENIIDESGMPKERFSAEFPKEGPSILRIQQVVRGDSAAYFCASSPSGGRGYRGYTFGSGTRLTVV.

As for this clone: This same CDR3 is encoded by further DNA sequences in the sample. This sequence joins TRBV9 and TRBJ2-7; TRBD1 agrees at 8 bases. The CDR3 consists of 14 residues. J gave up 3 bases and V 0 bases, and 2 bases lay outside the gene matches. The germline CDR1 and CDR2 sequences are SGDLS and YYNGEE. The chain's CDR3 is CASSVGGQGYEQYF. The CDR3 bases are TGTGCCAGCAGCGTAGGCGGACAGGGCTACGAGCAGTACTTC. Supplemented by reference TRBV9 and TRBJ2-7, the full variable domain reads DSGVTQTPKHLITATGQRVTLRCSPRSGDLSVYWYQQSLDQGLQFLIQYYNGEERAKGNILERFSAQQFPDLHSELNLSSLELGDSALYFCASSVGGQGYEQYFGPGTRLTVT.

The rearrangement uses TRBV7-9 and TRBJ2-1; 10 positions agree with TRBD1. V lost 5 bases, J lost 4 bases, and 8 bases stayed unmatched. The CDR3 runs 16 residues. The germline CDR1 and CDR2 sequences are SEHNR and FQNEAQ (reference sequence). The CDR3 region has the DNA TGTGCCAGCAGCCGGGACGGGACAGGGGTTTACAATGAGCAGTTCTTC. It yields the protein CASSRDGTGVYNEQFF.

The chain uses TRBV5-1 and TRBJ2-3; 12 bases align to TRBD2. Germline CDR1 is SGHRS and CDR2 is YFSETQ. Trimming at V came to 3 bases and at J to 4 bases, leaving 6 bases not matched to a gene. The CDR3 consists of 16 residues. The CDR3 nucleotides read TGCGCCAGCAGCTGGCTAGCGGGGGGGTCCTCAGATACGCAGTATTTT. It specifies CASSWLAGGSSDTQYF.

J is TRBJ2-1 and V is TRBV12-3 or TRBV12-4; D is undetermined. V gave up 3 bases and J gave up 3 bases, with 6 bases separating them. This CDR3 is 13 amino acids long. The CDR3 sequence is CASSFNSYNEQFF. In DNA, the CDR3 is TGTGCCAGCAGTTTTAACAGCTACAATGAGCAGTTCTTC.

This clone was observed a few times. The CDR3 sequence is CASSLGGQGADTQYF. Written as DNA, the CDR3 is TGCGCCAGCAGCTTGGGAGGACAGGGGGCAGATACGCAGTATTTT. This chain connects TRBV5-1 to TRBJ2-3; 10 nucleotides line up with TRBD1. The CDR3 runs to 15 residues. Germline loops: CDR1 SGHRS, CDR2 YFSETQ. V lost 0 bases to trimming and J lost 4 bases; unmatched junction nucleotides: 2.

This chain joins TRBV24-1 and TRBJ2-7, with TRBD2 identical over 10 bases. This CDR3 is 16 amino acids long. Unmatched junction bases numbered 5, after V lost 2 bases and J lost 2 bases. Looked up from germline, CDR1 is KGHDR and CDR2 is SFDVKD. In nucleotides, the CDR3 is TGTGCCACCAGTGATTCTAGCGGGGGTCGTACCTACGAGCAGTACTTC. It specifies CATSDSSGGRTYEQYF.

CDR3: CASSRPDRLYEQYF. CDR3 DNA sequence: TGTGCCAGCTCACGACCTGACAGGCTCTACGAGCAGTACTTC. The chain employs TRBV18 and TRBJ2-7; D is possibly TRBD1 (6 bases). Germline V gene lookup returns CDR1 KGHSH and CDR2 LQKENI. Trimming took 4 bases from V and 3 from J, leaving 13 bases between them. This CDR3 spans 14 amino acids.

The genes are TRBV6-2 or TRBV6-3 and TRBJ2-5; tentative D call: TRBD1 (5 bases). Germline lookup yields CDR1 MNHEY and CDR2 SVGEGT. V shed 1 base and J shed 1 base, with 13 bases lying between them. The CDR3 has 16 residues. CDR3 amino acids: CASSYLAGSIQETQYF. The CDR3 DNA reads as TGTGCCAGCAGTTACTTGGCAGGGTCGATCCAAGAGACCCAGTACTTC.

This sequence joins TRBV7-9 and TRBJ2-3; TRBD2 might be the D (5 bases). CDR3 size: 14 residues. Trimming left V 5 bases short and J 2 bases short, with 11 bases between. Germline V gene sequence: CDR1 SEHNR, CDR2 FQNEAQ (reference sequence). The CDR3 DNA reads as TGTGCCAGCAGCCCCCGGGGATCCACAGATACGCAGTATTTT. Its translation: CASSPRGSTDTQYF.

A single count supports this clone. J is TRBJ2-7 and V is TRBV9; 9 bases fit TRBD2. Unmatched junction bases numbered 4, after V lost 0 bases and J lost 3 bases. Germline V gene data show CDR1 as SGDLS and CDR2 as YYNGEE. The CDR3 has 15 amino acids. The DNA of the CDR3 is TGTGCCAGCAGCGTAGAGCGGGGGGTCCACTACGAGCAGTACTTC. This encodes CASSVERGVHYEQYF.

This chain uses TRBV11-2 with TRBJ1-6; tentatively, D is TRBD1 (5 bases). Per the germline V gene, CDR1 is SGHAT and CDR2 is FQNNGV. CDR3 size: 14 residues. The V end was cut by 1 base, the J end by 8 bases, with 9 bases between. The CDR3: CASSLAGVYSPLHF. CDR3 sequence (DNA): TGTGCCAGCAGCTTAGCGGGGGTCTATTCACCCCTCCACTTT.

The V gene is TRBV10-3, the J gene TRBJ1-4; D is perhaps TRBD1 (5 bases). CDR1 ENHRY and CDR2 SYGVKD come from the germline V gene. The CDR3 is 14 residues long. Trimming stripped 2 bases from V and 7 bases from J, with 11 bases between. In DNA, the CDR3 is TGTGCCATCAGTGAGGGGGCGCTCGGTGAAAAACTGTTTTTT. It encodes CAISEGALGEKLFF.

V and J are TRBV5-4 and TRBJ1-4, with 7 bases fitting TRBD1. The CDR3 spans 14 residues. After removal of 5 bases from V and 4 bases from J, the junction contained 5 bases not matched to a gene. CDR1 is SGHNT and CDR2 is YYREEE in the germline V gene (reference sequence). For the CDR3, the DNA is TGTGCCAGCAGTGAGGGGGCTCTTAATGAAAAACTGTTTTTT. Its translation is CASSEGALNEKLFF.

The chain combines TRBV3-1 (or the pseudogene TRBV3-2) with TRBJ2-3, with 9 bases identical to TRBD1. This CDR3 region has 15 residues. The V segment lost 0 bases and the J segment 6 bases; nucleotides outside the gene matches: 4. Germline V gene data show CDR1 as LGHDT and CDR2 as YNNKEL (reference sequence). The CDR3 DNA follows: TGTGCCAGCAGCCAAGACCGGACAGGGGTTGATACGCAGTATTTT. Translation: CASSQDRTGVDTQYF.

V is TRBV27 and J is TRBJ2-2; 8 positions match TRBD1. V was clipped by 4 bases and J by 1 base; unmatched bases: 5. The CDR3 runs to 16 residues. Germline loops: CDR1 MNHEY, CDR2 SMNVEV (reference sequence). The CDR3 DNA follows: TGTGCCAGCAGTTCCGCCGGGACAGGGAACACCGGGGAGCTGTTTTTT. It encodes CASSSAGTGNTGELFF.